What follows is one T cell receptor (beta chain) and its context. The antigen this receptor binds is unknown. Nothing much larger sits one base from this clone, and base qualities are not available. This sample was taken from a study of cytomegalovirus exposure and HLA in healthy donors (dated by TCRdb to the late 2010s). For the wider study: In an earlier analysis of 450 to 750 of the donors, around 290 Gb of sequence data and 120 million or so unique TCR beta sequences from 150 million to 200 million T cells were reported. High-throughput TCR immunosequencing, statistical association of individual TCRs with disease status, and machine learning were combined to predict cytomegalovirus infection status. The study profiled the T cell repertoires of fewer than 850 subjects by immunosequencing and related them to cytomegalovirus serostatus. Class I and class II HLA loci were covered by the typing at four-digit resolution. All discovery cohort repertoires had been generated using a single sequencing platform. The genetic ancestry cluster associated with self-reported Caucasian donors included over 65% of the roughly 410 genotyped donors. In the later analysis, no new phenotypic data were used to find candidate immune exposures; instead, reliance was placed on TCR beta sequences and their occurrence across donors. The study aimed to test whether signatures of past pathogen exposure could be identified by cataloging public T cell receptors. In an earlier analysis of 587 of the donors, high-throughput TCR beta sequencing was used to judge whether each TCR beta V gene segment behaved as functional or pseudogenic. Genome-wide SNP genotypes for about 65% of the 666 donors were used in a later genetic analysis, which treated that subset as a discovery cohort. Typing coverage varied by locus: roughly 620-630 donors for A, B, C, DRB1 and DQB1; about 520 for DQA1; over 600 for DPA1; 450 to 480 for DPB1. Roughly 300 gigabases of sequencing data and around 80 million unique TCR sequences made up an early release that covered several hundred HLA-typed donors. Because of strong linkage in the cohort, roughly five DR-DQ haplotypes were treated as single units for association and clustering. Alongside the repertoire data, information on donor age, sex, ethnicity and CMV serostatus was compiled. On average, roughly 250,000 unique TCR beta nucleotide sequences were sequenced per donor among 398 genotyped donors of the cohort, with roughly 18% of those sequences being non-productive. A later analysis re-analyzed previously published TCR beta repertoires from roughly 600 donors and added high-resolution HLA genotyping to study TCR occurrence patterns. Besides the first cohort of hundreds of subjects, a separate validation cohort made up of over a hundred different subjects was used.

Relative to germline, V is 6 bases shorter and J is 4 bases shorter, with 3 bases between their ends. From the cysteine up to the phenylalanine, the CDR3 has a length of 10 residues. CDR3 DNA is the only sequence kept; it has 30 bases, read in frame from the first base. The library relied on the immunoSEQ multiplex PCR assay. For the multiplex PCR, a mixture combining 60 forward primers for TCR Vbeta segments and 13 reverse primers for TCR Jbeta segments was used. Amplification of the CDR3 region of rearranged TCR beta genes was performed with a multiplex PCR assay on genomic DNA. The amplified TCR beta libraries were sequenced on the Illumina HiSeq System as 87-base-pair reads. The paper's processing steps were these. A later analysis counted around 72 million unique TCR beta chains across the 650 to 700 repertoires, and 10 million to 12 million of these chains were shared by at least two donors. Raw reads were error-corrected and collapsed into unique sequences by a nearest-neighbor algorithm in which closely related sequences were merged to remove PCR and sequencing errors. To assign V, D and J gene segments, CDR3 sequences were aligned to IMGT reference sequences. For a sequence to be retained, a match of at least six nucleotides was required to both a V gene segment and a J gene segment. A rearrangement was called productive if the CDR3 had no stop codons and remained in frame with V and J, and every other rearrangement was called non-productive. Following IMGT convention, CDR3 was defined as the stretch from the second conserved V-encoded cysteine up to the conserved J-encoded phenylalanine. Sequences without an unambiguous match to a single V gene segment were excluded from the earlier analysis of a few hundred of the donors. An earlier analysis of fewer than 750 of the donors called V segments functional above 56.7% productive rearrangements and segregating when the between-donor standard deviation exceeded 5%. A statistical classification framework was built to diagnose cytomegalovirus status from the catalog of TCR beta chain sequences. In a later analysis, V and J genes were assigned by comparing TCR nucleotide sequences against IMGT/GENE-DB human TR gene sequences. A later analysis assigned CDR3 sequences and most-parsimonious VDJ recombination scenarios with the TCRdist pipeline. In a later analysis, each TCR beta chain was defined by its CDR3 amino acid sequence together with its V-gene family, and reads lacking a unique V-gene family were excluded. As a way to deal with suspected cross-contamination and a sequencing artifact, a later analysis dropped over 550 nucleotide sequences that were highly shared and had low generation probability. For each public chain, a later analysis derived a clonal expansion index from normalized ranks of inferred template counts within each repertoire. Generation probabilities in a later analysis came from a VDJ recombination model fitted to out-of-frame rearrangements, and those results were checked against IGoR. Hypergeometric tests were used in a later analysis to score TCR-TCR, TCR-HLA and TCR-CMV co-occurrence, with a repertoire-size bias correction applied to the TCR pairs. To estimate false discovery rates, a later analysis permuted the HLA or CMV assignments 20 times. In a later analysis, co-occurring TCRs were grouped using DBSCAN, and TCRdist sequence similarity was added for clustering within HLA-allele-positive subsets. Co-occurrence clustering excluded repertoires with fewer than 30,000 or more than 120,000 public chains, plus five with anomalous nucleotide sharing. TCRdb stores this immuneACCESS table with in-frame sequences only. Part of the clones is absent; in the studies checked, under half of the shortfall reflects unresolved V genes, and no reason is known for the rest. V, J and clone size are taken as reported in that table, and D and trimming were inferred from the DNA itself. The sample table shows around 160,000 clones, and approximately 85% are seen once. The biggest ten clones account for about a tenth of the sample.

The cohort comprised approximately 700 healthy bone marrow donors. All cohort members were sampled while nominally healthy, although unrecorded immune exposures were likely present. The donor was CMV seropositive and belonged to the group of a few hundred seropositive cohort members. A peripheral blood sample was provided by each donor, and peripheral blood mononuclear cells were used for TCR beta sequencing. The Qiagen DNeasy Blood Extraction Kit was used to extract genomic DNA from the blood cell samples. General conclusions and limits of the study: According to a later analysis, most CMV-associated TCR beta chains appeared to be HLA-restricted, and the HLA associations seemed to be driven largely by CMV exposure. Correlated functional status among segregating V segments might reflect linkage disequilibrium, but an unknown experimental factor could not be ruled out. A later analysis found that TCR association rates varied across HLA loci, with DRB1 alleles showing the most associated TCRs and HLA-C alleles the fewest. In both the original and validation cohorts, the classifier was reported to diagnose cytomegalovirus status with high specificity and sensitivity. The authors suggested that the approach could potentially be generalized to other disease states and immunological phenotypes. A cluster of highly shared sequence variants was judged likely to represent a technical artifact of the sequencing pipeline. V-gene and J-gene trimming of TCR beta chains was associated with a missense DCLRE1C variant in a later genetic analysis, and the association was replicated in an independent cohort. Sequencing depth was assumed to be roughly uniform across donors in the presence/absence analyses, though that assumption may not hold. Some IMGT-functional V segments, including TRBV6-2 and TRBV6-3, could not be told apart with the 87-base-pair reads, so those segments were excluded. In a later analysis, HLA-associated TCR beta chains showed more clonal expansion and lower generation probabilities than non-associated chains that were equally common. A further reported finding was that TCR beta sequences accurately predicted the HLA-A and HLA-B alleles for most subjects in the first cohort. In an earlier analysis of over 550 of the donors, most TCR beta V segments were observed in productive rearrangements about 87% or about 30% of the time, broadly matching IMGT annotations. At a false discovery rate of 0.05, a later analysis linked roughly 17,000 TCR beta sequences to specific HLA alleles. Only TCR beta chains were sequenced in this cohort, and the absence of alpha or paired-chain data limited detectable features. A total of fewer than 200 TCR beta chains were listed by the study as associated with cytomegalovirus. In a later analysis, several top co-occurrence clusters were reported to appear linked to parvovirus B19, influenza, CMV and Epstein-Barr virus. Because HLA typing was missing for some donors at each locus, association tests included only the typed subset. Immune exposure information for the cohort was limited to CMV serostatus. In vitro tests confirmed that a few of the cytomegalovirus-associated TCR beta chains recognize cytomegalovirus antigens. Because counts were too low, around 17 rarely observed V segments, including chromosome 9 orphons, were left out of the earlier analysis of approximately 500 of the donors. Most TCR sequences were observed very rarely across donors, whereas some public TCRs were present in many individuals. In a later genetic analysis, fewer N-insertions in productive TCRs were reported among donors in an Asian-associated ancestry cluster than the roughly 700-donor mean. When HLA alleles, especially DR and DQ, strongly co-occurred, attributing TCR associations to individual alleles was difficult.

Sequenced input: PBMCs. The sequence was obtained from a man aged 18 to 29 in good health and CMV-seropositive. The V and J genes are TRBV6-7 and TRBJ2-5, with the D gene not confidently named. Being an ORF, TRBV6-7 has a function that is uncertain. The bases read TGTGCCAGCAGGAGAGAGACCCAGTACTTC. It codes for CASRRETQYF.